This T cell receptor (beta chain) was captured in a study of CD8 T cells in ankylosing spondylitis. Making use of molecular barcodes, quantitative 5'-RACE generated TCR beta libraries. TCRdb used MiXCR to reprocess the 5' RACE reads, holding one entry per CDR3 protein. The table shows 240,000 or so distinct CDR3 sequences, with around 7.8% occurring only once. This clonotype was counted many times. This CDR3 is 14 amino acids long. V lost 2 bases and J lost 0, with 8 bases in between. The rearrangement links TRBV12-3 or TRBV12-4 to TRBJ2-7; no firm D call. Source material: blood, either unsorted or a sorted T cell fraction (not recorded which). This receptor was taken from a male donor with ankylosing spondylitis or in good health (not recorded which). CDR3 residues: CASSLLGPSYEQYF. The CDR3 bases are TGTGCCAGCAGTTTATTGGGTCCCTCCTACGAGCAGTACTTC.